This T cell receptor beta chain originates from a study of cytomegalovirus exposure and HLA in healthy donors. Here immunoSEQ multiplex PCR was the method, and the copy in TCRdb shows in-frame clones only, minus some. This repertoire shows fewer than 250,000 clones, 85% to 90% found once; its top ten account for 2% to 3%. Germline-derived CDR1 and CDR2 are MNHEY and SVGAGI. The CDR3 length is 15 residues. V shed 6 bases, J shed 4 bases, and the junction held 9 bases outside the gene matches. The V gene is TRBV6-5, the J gene TRBJ1-5; 7 nucleotides agree with TRBD1. Sequencing was done on a sample of PBMCs. This receptor was obtained from a man between 18 and 29 years old in good health and CMV-seronegative. The CDR3 spells CASSLTGAINQPQHF. CDR3 DNA sequence: TGTGCCAGCAGCTTAACAGGGGCGATAAATCAGCCCCAGCATTTT.